This T cell receptor (beta chain) was captured by sequencing in a study of blood T cells in healthy people across ages. The study recruited healthy Caucasian donors from Russia who were aged roughly 6 to 95. The authors isolated at least 7 million PBMCs per sample. Combining a sample-barcoded 5' primer with a J-beta primer mix, a second PCR ran for about 7 to 12 cycles. Each of the samples gave a minimum of 3 million paired-end reads that contained CDR3. TCRdb processed the 5' RACE reads anew with MiXCR; each CDR3 protein has one entry. This sample yields nearly 1 million distinct CDR3 sequences, of which 51% are seen a single time; about a fifth belongs to the top ten. Material for sequencing was blood. The clonotype was recovered from an older woman in good health.

CDR3 residues: CASSQDIWLNTEQYF. CDR3 bases: TGTGCCAGCAGCCAAGATATTTGGTTGAACACGGAGCAGTACTTC. This sequence joins TRBV3-1 and TRBJ2-7, with unresolved D. The CDR3 is made up of 15 amino acids. CDR1 and CDR2 from the germline V gene are LGHDT and YNNKEL (reference sequence). The V gene lost 0 bases and the J gene lost 7 bases, with 16 bases spanning the gap.